Each of the 16 T cell receptor beta chains below was sequenced from the same sample in a study of blood T cells in healthy people across ages. The second PCR ran about 6 to 11 cycles with a sample-barcoded 5' primer and J-beta primers. MiXCR, applied by TCRdb to the 5' RACE reads, yields one record per CDR3 protein. Among hundreds of thousands of distinct CDR3 sequences listed, 45% to 50% were seen once. The sequencing sample was made of blood. The receptors originated from a woman aged 60-75 years in good health.

The chain joins TRBV20-1 to TRBJ1-2; D is uncertain. In germline, CDR1 is DFQATT, CDR2 SNEGSKA (reference sequence). CDR3 length: 15 amino acids. V was clipped by 0 bases and J by 4 bases, with 15 bases between them. In DNA, the CDR3 is TGCAGTGCTAGAGATCTAACGGCCCAGACCTATGGCTACACCTTC. Its translation: CSARDLTAQTYGYTF.

The chain recombines TRBV3-1 with TRBJ2-7; 7 positions match TRBD1. J gave up 0 bases and V 6 bases, and 5 bases lay outside the gene matches. Looked up from germline, CDR1 is LGHDT and CDR2 is YNNKEL (reference sequence). This CDR3 has 14 residues. The DNA for the CDR3 is TGTGCCAGCAGGCGGACAGGACGCTCCTACGAGCAGTACTTC. Protein product: CASRRTGRSYEQYF.

The J gene is TRBJ2-7, the V gene TRBV7-9; TRBD1 aligns across 8 bases. Looked up from germline, CDR1 is SEHNR and CDR2 is FQNEAQ (reference sequence). V lost 5 bases, J lost 3 bases, and 9 bases stayed unmatched. This CDR3 has 15 residues. DNA of the CDR3: TGTGCCAGCAGCGTAACCGGGACAGGCCACTACGAGCAGTACTTC. Translated, it gives CASSVTGTGHYEQYF.

This chain connects TRBV7-2 to TRBJ2-7, with a tentative D call TRBD2 (7 bases). This CDR3 comprises 18 residues. V dropped 5 bases and J dropped 2 bases, with 25 bases sitting between them. Germline V gene lookup returns CDR1 SGHTA and CDR2 FQGNSA. As DNA, the CDR3 is TGTGCCAGCAGCCCGTCTTCGGGGGCGGGAGTACGGGCCTACGAGCAGTACTTC. As protein: CASSPSSGAGVRAYEQYF.

This clonotype was counted between two and nine times. J is TRBJ2-3 and V is TRBV4-3; TRBD2 matches at 12 bases. Germline V gives CDR1 LGHNA, CDR2 YSLEER. There are 17 residues in the CDR3. V lost 0 bases to trimming and J lost 3 bases; unmatched junction nucleotides: 4. CDR3 region: CASSQDPGLAGTDTQYF. The CDR3 DNA reads TGCGCCAGCAGCCAAGATCCCGGACTAGCGGGGACAGATACGCAGTATTTT.

This clonotype has more than one count but fewer than ten. The chain has TRBV24-1 and TRBJ2-3; D not certain. Germline CDR1 is KGHDR and CDR2 is SFDVKD. The CDR3 sequence is 15 residues long. Trimming shortened V by 4 bases and J by 5 bases, and 15 bases separated the two germline ends. The CDR3, as DNA: TGTGCCACCAGTGACCCCAGAGGTCCCGGAGATACGCAGTATTTT. Encoded protein: CATSDPRGPGDTQYF.

The V and J genes are TRBV18 and TRBJ2-6; 7 nucleotides agree with TRBD1. This CDR3 is 16 amino acids long. Trimming at V came to 2 bases and at J to 2 bases, leaving 3 bases not matched to a gene. Germline lookup yields CDR1 KGHSH and CDR2 LQKENI. The CDR3 DNA follows: TGTGCCAGCTCACCAACGACAGGGACTGGGGCCAACGTCCTGACTTTC. Its protein is CASSPTTGTGANVLTF.

This chain joins TRBV5-1 and TRBJ2-4; 7 bases map to TRBD1. This CDR3 contains 19 residues. The germline gives CDR1 SGHRS, CDR2 YFSETQ. Trimming took 2 bases from V and 0 from J; bases not matched to a gene: 14. CDR3 nucleotides: TGCGCCAGCAGCTTCTTAGTTGAGGGGACAGCCGTAGCCAAAAACATTCAGTACTTC. The encoded protein is CASSFLVEGTAVAKNIQYF.

J is TRBJ1-2 and V is TRBV7-2; TRBD1 matches 7 bases. The ends lost 1 base at V and 13 bases at J; junction bases unmatched: 6. The CDR3 runs 12 residues. Germline loops: CDR1 SGHTA, CDR2 FQGNSA. The CDR3 DNA reads TGTGCCAGCAGCTTAGTTGGACAGGCCGCCACCTTC. Protein product: CASSLVGQAATF.

The chain employs TRBV12-3 or TRBV12-4 and TRBJ1-1, with D unresolved. CDR3 length equals 13 residues. Between the trimmed V and J ends, which lost 5 bases and 1 base, there was a span of 8 bases. CDR3 nucleotide sequence: TGTGCCAGCAGTGATAACACGAACACTGAAGCTTTCTTT. Its protein product is CASSDNTNTEAFF.

This clonotype was picked up many times. The chain carries TRBV7-8 and TRBJ2-1; D is possibly TRBD1 (5 bases). Germline V gives CDR1 SGHVS, CDR2 FQNEAQ. Trimming stripped 1 base from V and 0 bases from J, with 7 bases between. The CDR3 runs to 15 residues. CDR3 DNA sequence: TGTGCCAGCAGCTTAGGGACACTCTCCTACAATGAGCAGTTCTTC. Protein sequence: CASSLGTLSYNEQFF.

This clonotype was seen only a few times. The CDR3 sequence: CASQAGGLAGNNEQFF. The CDR3 DNA sequence: TGCGCCAGCCAGGCCGGTGGACTAGCGGGTAACAATGAGCAGTTCTTC. The V call is TRBV5-1, the J call TRBJ2-1, with 11 bases that match TRBD2. The germline V gene encodes CDR1 SGHRS and CDR2 YFSETQ. The CDR3 runs to 16 residues. V gave up 7 bases and J gave up 5 bases; unmatched junction bases: 11.

The J gene is TRBJ2-7, the V gene TRBV7-6; perhaps D is TRBD1 or TRBD2 (5 bases each). The CDR3 extends over 14 amino acids. V lost 5 bases, J lost 5 bases, and 16 bases lay in between. Germline CDR1 reads SGHVS; CDR2 reads FNYEAQ. CDR3 in DNA: TGTGCCAGCAGCCGGGACGGAGAACGGAACGAGCAGTACTTC. Translation gives CASSRDGERNEQYF.

This clonotype was recorded a few times. V usage is TRBV7-2 and J usage is TRBJ2-7; perhaps TRBD2 as D (6 bases). Trimming left V 3 bases short and J 1 base short, with 13 bases between. The CDR3 covers 15 residues. Germline V gene sequence: CDR1 SGHTA, CDR2 FQGNSA. CDR3 in DNA: TGTGCCAGCAGCTTGTCTCTAGCGATTTCCTACGAGCAGTACTTC. Amino acids: CASSLSLAISYEQYF.

The chain joins TRBV20-1 to TRBJ1-1, with no clear D. The germline gives CDR1 DFQATT, CDR2 SNEGSKA (reference sequence). CDR3 length equals 9 residues. The CDR3 DNA sequence: TGCAGGGTTAACACTGAAGCTTTCTTT. Protein product: CRVNTEAFF.

V gene TRBV9 combines with J gene TRBJ2-3, with 7 bases that match TRBD2. The junction had 3 bases not matched to a gene; V was cut back by 0 bases and J by 2 bases. The germline V gene encodes CDR1 SGDLS and CDR2 YYNGEE. The CDR3 runs to 15 residues. CDR3 nucleotides: TGTGCCAGCAGCGTAGGCCTAGCGGACACAGATACGCAGTATTTT. Encoded protein: CASSVGLADTDTQYF.